This T cell receptor (beta chain) originates from a study of T cells in Graves' hyperthyroidism and ophthalmopathy. Across the study: Any treatment followed the collection of peripheral blood at initial diagnosis. Study findings and constraints: Ophthalmopathy got predicted by the model a median roughly six months before its onset.

This clonotype showed up many times. Its antigen is unknown. Per the germline V gene, CDR1 is MNHNS and CDR2 is SASEGT. Trimming stripped 5 bases from V and 0 bases from J, with 14 bases between. The CDR3 is 16 amino acids. The CDR3 regions of TCR beta were amplified from RNA transcripts. The HTBI set primed first-round TCR CDR3 RT-PCR. MiXCR was run by TCRdb on the multiplex PCR reads, yielding one entry per CDR3 protein. The top ten clones hold about 18% of a sample with around 350,000 distinct CDR3 sequences, around 15% of them seen once. The J gene is TRBJ1-5, the V gene TRBV6-1; D not resolved. The TCR comes from a woman younger than 45 with Graves' ophthalmopathy. Sequenced: blood. Here the CDR3 reads CASSTSWSYSNQPQHF. The DNA for the CDR3 is TGTGCCAGCAGTACCTCCTGGTCGTATAGCAATCAGCCCCAGCATTTT.